Shown below are 4 T cell receptor beta chains from a single sample sequenced in a study of Graves' ophthalmopathy and Graves' hyperthyroidism. Amplifying from RNA transcripts, the study obtained TCR beta CDR3 regions. The authors performed first-round RT-PCR with HTBI primers and then a second-round multiplex PCR. TCRdb reanalysed the multiplex PCR reads using MiXCR and keeps one entry per CDR3 protein. The sample contains about 500,000 distinct CDR3 sequences, approximately 15% of which appear only once. Sequenced: blood. These receptors were collected from a woman under 40 with Graves' ophthalmopathy.

This clonotype appeared many times. The rearrangement links TRBV12-3 or TRBV12-4 to TRBJ2-5; weak D call: TRBD2 (5 bases). CDR3 length: 13 residues. The V end lost 6 bases, the J end lost 1 base, and 9 bases lay between the germline ends. The CDR3 sequence is CASSGDLQETQYF. CDR3 DNA: TGTGCCAGCAGCGGGGATCTCCAAGAGACCCAGTACTTC.

In this sample, this clonotype turned up many times. The chain couples TRBV6-1 to TRBJ2-5; no reliable D call. Trimming pared 5 bases from V and 2 bases from J, leaving 15 bases between. From germline, CDR1 is MNHNS and CDR2 SASEGT. The CDR3 runs to 15 residues. The CDR3 bases are TGTGCCAGCAGTAAGTTTGCAGCCGAACAAGAGACCCAGTACTTC. Amino acid sequence: CASSKFAAEQETQYF.

The rearrangement uses TRBV20-1 and TRBJ2-1, with 14 nucleotides matching TRBD2. V lost 1 base to trimming and J lost 6 bases; unmatched junction nucleotides: 20. The CDR3 has 21 amino acids. From germline, CDR1 is DFQATT and CDR2 SNEGSKA (reference sequence). As DNA, the CDR3 is TGCAGTGCTAGAGCCGCGTGGGGACTAGCGGGAGATGGTTCTGGGATCAATGAGCAGTTCTTC. Protein sequence: CSARAAWGLAGDGSGINEQFF.

The chain couples TRBV11-2 to TRBJ2-7, with D unresolved. The CDR3 sequence is 14 residues long. Germline V gene lookup returns CDR1 SGHAT and CDR2 FQNNGV. V gave up 2 bases and J gave up 7 bases, with 15 bases separating them. CDR3 coding DNA: TGTGCCAGCAGCTTACAATCCGGGCCCTCGGAGCAGTACTTC. This translates into CASSLQSGPSEQYF.